This TCR beta chain is from a study of OX40 agonist ivuxolimab in advanced cancers. Looking at the study overall: Patients undergoing dose escalation presented with hepatocellular carcinoma, melanoma, renal cell or head and neck cancer. Three patients showed partial responses: one hepatocellular carcinoma and two cutaneous melanoma cases. Broader study findings: Still undetermined is the antigen specificity of the expanded peripheral T cells. Expanded clones tended on average to be more numerous among CD8+ T cells than CD4+.

This table comes from immunoSEQ multiplex PCR, and its TCRdb copy is limited to in-frame clones, with some not included. The profile shows tens of thousands of clones, around 93% of them singletons. As for this clone: Its antigen is undetermined.

This CDR3 has 15 residues. Germline V lookup: CDR1 SEHNR, CDR2 FQNEAQ (reference sequence). V trimming: 4 bases; J trimming: 6 bases; junction bases outside the gene matches: 12. The chain employs TRBV7-9 and TRBJ2-7; 7 bases map to TRBD1. The starting material was CD4+ or CD8+ T cells sorted from blood, obtained in a trial of the OX40 agonist ivuxolimab. The TCR originated in an adult with an advanced solid tumor such as melanoma, head and neck, liver or kidney cancer. CDR3: CASSWSTGRAREQYF. CDR3 DNA sequence: TGTGCCAGCAGCTGGTCGACAGGGCGCGCGCGCGAGCAGTACTTC.